This T cell receptor beta chain was sequenced for a study of T cell repertoires in cytomegalovirus infection. TCRdb reprocessed the reads with MiXCR, giving one entry per CDR3 protein. The sample lists over 250,000 distinct CDR3 sequences, roughly a fifth occurring once. This CDR3 is built from 14 residues. Trimming cost V 5 bases and J 2 bases; bases outside gene matches: 3. Germline V CDR1 and CDR2: DFQATT, SNEGSKA (reference sequence). Comments on this clonotype: What it binds is unknown.

Sequencing was performed on cultured PBMCs, taken from culture after CMV antigen stimulation. The TCR was taken from a human donor in good health (CMV status not recorded). Some clones in this sample may be carry-over from other donors' samples. The V call is TRBV20-1, the J call TRBJ2-3; TRBD2 matches at 11 bases. CDR3 in amino acids: CSASGLAATDTQYF. The CDR3 region has the DNA TGCAGTGCTTCGGGACTAGCGGCCACAGATACGCAGTATTTT.